What follows is one TCR beta chain and its context. In the source study's methods: Amplification from reference gene primers served as the basis for estimated nucleated cell counts. Produced via immunoSEQ multiplex PCR; TCRdb's table is partial and in-frame only. D and trimming were read from the DNA, whereas the V and J calls and clone size are those reported in that table. The sample records about 73,000 clones, approximately 80% being singletons. This record comes from a study of blood T cell repertoires in COVID-19. Study-level background: Donors in the United States, Italy and Spain gave samples during acute or convalescent COVID-19. T cells, B-cell-depleted T cells, or PBMCs provided the cDNA or gDNA that served as material.

This TCR was recovered from a woman aged 55-70 years with acute or convalescent COVID-19. The sample was peripheral blood.

CDR3 in amino acids: CASSQGQGADTQYF. CDR3 DNA: TGTGCCAGCAGCCAAGGACAGGGGGCAGATACGCAGTATTTT. The genes are TRBV3-1 (or the pseudogene TRBV3-2) and TRBJ2-3; 9 bases are shared with TRBD1. V lost 1 base, J lost 4 bases, and 0 bases stayed unmatched. The CDR3 has 14 residues. Germline CDR1 LGHDT, CDR2 YNNKEL (reference sequence).